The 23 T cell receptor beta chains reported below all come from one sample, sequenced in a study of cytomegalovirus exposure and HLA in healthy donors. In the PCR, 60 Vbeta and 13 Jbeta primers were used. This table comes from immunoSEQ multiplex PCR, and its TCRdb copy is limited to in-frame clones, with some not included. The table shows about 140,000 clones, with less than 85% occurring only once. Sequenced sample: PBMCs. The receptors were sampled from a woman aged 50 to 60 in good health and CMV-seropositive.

DNA of the CDR3: TGTGCCACCTGGGACAGTTCCCTCTCTGGAAACACCATATATTTT. This translates into CATWDSSLSGNTIYF. V and J are TRBV19 and TRBJ1-3; 7 bases are shared with TRBD1. V lost 10 bases to trimming and J lost 0 bases; unmatched junction nucleotides: 9. Germline V gene data show CDR1 as LNHDA and CDR2 as SQIVND (reference sequence). This CDR3 spans 15 amino acids.

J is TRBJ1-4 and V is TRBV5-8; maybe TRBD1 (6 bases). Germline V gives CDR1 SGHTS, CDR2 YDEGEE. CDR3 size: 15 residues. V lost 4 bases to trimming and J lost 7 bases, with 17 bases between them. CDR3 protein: CASSLWGGGFEKLFF. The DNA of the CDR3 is TGTGCCAGCAGCCTCTGGGGCGGGGGCTTTGAAAAACTGTTTTTT.

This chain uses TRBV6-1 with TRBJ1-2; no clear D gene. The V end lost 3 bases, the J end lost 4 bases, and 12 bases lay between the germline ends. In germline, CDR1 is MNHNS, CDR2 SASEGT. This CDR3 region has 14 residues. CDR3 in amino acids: CASSEAGGVYGYTF. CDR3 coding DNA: TGTGCCAGCAGTGAGGCAGGAGGAGTCTATGGCTACACCTTC.

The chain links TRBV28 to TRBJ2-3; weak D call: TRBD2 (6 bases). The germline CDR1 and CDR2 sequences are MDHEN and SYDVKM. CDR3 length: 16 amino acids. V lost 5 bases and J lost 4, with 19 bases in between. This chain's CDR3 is CASSHITGGTSDTQYF. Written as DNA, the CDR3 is TGTGCCAGCAGTCACATTACCGGGGGAACCTCAGATACGCAGTATTTT.

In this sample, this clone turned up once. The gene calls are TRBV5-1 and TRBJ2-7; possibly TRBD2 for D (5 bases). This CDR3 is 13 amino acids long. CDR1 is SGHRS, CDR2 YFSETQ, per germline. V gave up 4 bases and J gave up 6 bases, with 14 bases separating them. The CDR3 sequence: CASSPGRDREQYF. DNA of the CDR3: TGCGCCAGCAGCCCGGGCCGGGATCGCGAGCAGTACTTC.

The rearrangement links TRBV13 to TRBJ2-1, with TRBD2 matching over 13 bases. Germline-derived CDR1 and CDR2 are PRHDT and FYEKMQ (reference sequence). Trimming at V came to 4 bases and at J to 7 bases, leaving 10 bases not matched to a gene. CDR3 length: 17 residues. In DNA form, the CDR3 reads TGTGCCAGCAGCTGGTTGACCGGGACTAGCGGGATTAATGAGCAGTTCTTC. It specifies CASSWLTGTSGINEQFF.

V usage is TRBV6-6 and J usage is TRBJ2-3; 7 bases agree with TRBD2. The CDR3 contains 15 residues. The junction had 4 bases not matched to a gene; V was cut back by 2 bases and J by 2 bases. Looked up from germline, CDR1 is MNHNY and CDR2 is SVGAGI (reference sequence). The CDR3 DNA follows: TGTGCCAGCAGTTACGGCGGGGGTTACACAGATACGCAGTATTTT. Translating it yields CASSYGGGYTDTQYF.

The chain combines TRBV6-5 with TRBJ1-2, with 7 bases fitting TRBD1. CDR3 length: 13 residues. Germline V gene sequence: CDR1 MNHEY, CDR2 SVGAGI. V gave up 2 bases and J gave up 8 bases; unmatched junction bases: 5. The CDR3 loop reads CASSYRQGRGYTF. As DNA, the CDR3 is TGTGCCAGCAGTTACAGACAGGGAAGAGGCTACACCTTC.

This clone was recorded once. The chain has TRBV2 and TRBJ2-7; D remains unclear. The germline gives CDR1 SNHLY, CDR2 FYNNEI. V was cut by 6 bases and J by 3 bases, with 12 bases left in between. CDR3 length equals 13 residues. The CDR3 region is CASSLYVGYEQYF. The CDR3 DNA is TGTGCCAGCAGCCTTTATGTCGGCTACGAGCAGTACTTC.

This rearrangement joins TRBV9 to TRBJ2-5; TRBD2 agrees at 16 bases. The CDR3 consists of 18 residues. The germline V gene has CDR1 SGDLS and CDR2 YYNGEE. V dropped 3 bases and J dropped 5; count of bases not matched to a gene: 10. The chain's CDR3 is CASSEGTSGGDKLETQYF. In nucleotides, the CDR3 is TGTGCCAGCAGCGAGGGGACTAGCGGGGGGGATAAATTGGAGACCCAGTACTTC.

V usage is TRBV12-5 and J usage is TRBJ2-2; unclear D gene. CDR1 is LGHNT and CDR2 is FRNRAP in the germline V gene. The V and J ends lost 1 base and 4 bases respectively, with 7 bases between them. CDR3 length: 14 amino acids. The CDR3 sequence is CASGLAGFTGELFF. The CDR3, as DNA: TGTGCTAGTGGTTTGGCCGGGTTCACCGGGGAGCTGTTTTTT.

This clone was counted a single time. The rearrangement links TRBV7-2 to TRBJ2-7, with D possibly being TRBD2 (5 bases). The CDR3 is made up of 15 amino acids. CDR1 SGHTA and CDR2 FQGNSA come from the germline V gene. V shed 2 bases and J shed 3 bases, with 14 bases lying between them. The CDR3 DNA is TGTGCCAGCAGCTTAATCGGGATGGAGAACTACGAGCAGTACTTC. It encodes CASSLIGMENYEQYF.

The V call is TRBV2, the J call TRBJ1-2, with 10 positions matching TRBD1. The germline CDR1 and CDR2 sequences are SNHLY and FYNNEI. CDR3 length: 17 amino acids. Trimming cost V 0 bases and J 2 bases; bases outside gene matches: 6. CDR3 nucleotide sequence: TGTGCCAGCAGTGAAGCGCTTGGGACAGGGGTAAACTATGGCTACACCTTC. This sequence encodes CASSEALGTGVNYGYTF.

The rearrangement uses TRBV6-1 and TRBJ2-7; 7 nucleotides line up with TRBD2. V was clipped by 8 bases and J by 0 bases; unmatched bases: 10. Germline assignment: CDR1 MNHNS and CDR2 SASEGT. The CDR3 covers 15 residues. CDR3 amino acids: CASDRASGSSYEQYF. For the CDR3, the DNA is TGTGCCAGCGATCGGGCTAGCGGAAGCTCCTACGAGCAGTACTTC.

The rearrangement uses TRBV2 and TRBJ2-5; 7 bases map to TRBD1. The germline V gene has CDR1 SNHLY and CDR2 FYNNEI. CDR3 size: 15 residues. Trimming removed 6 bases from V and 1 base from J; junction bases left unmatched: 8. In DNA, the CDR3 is TGTGCCAGCAGGACTACCGGGACAGCCCAAGAGACCCAGTACTTC. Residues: CASRTTGTAQETQYF.

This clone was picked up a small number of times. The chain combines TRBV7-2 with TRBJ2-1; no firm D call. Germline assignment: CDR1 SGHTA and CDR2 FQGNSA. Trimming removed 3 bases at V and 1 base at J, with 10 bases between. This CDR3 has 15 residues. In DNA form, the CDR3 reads TGTGCCAGCAGCTTGGCTATCAGGTCCTACAATGAGCAGTTCTTC. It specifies CASSLAIRSYNEQFF. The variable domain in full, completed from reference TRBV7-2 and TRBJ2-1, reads GAGVSQSPSNKVTEKGKDVELRCDPISGHTALYWYRQSLGQGLEFLIYFQGNSAPDKSGLPSDRFSAERTGGSVSTLTIQRTQQEDSAVYLCASSLAIRSYNEQFFGPGTRLTVL.

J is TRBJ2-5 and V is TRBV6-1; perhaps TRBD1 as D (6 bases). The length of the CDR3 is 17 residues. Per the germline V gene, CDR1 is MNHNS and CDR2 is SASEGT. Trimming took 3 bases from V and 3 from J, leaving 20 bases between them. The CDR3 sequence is CASSESEGTRGKETQYF. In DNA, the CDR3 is TGTGCCAGCAGTGAGTCAGAGGGGACACGAGGGAAAGAGACCCAGTACTTC.

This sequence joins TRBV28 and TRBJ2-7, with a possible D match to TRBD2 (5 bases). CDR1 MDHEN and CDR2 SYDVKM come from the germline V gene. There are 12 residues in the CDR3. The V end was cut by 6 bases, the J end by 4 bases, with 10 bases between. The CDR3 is CASRQLGYEQYF. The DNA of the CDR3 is TGTGCCAGCAGGCAACTAGGGTACGAGCAGTACTTC.

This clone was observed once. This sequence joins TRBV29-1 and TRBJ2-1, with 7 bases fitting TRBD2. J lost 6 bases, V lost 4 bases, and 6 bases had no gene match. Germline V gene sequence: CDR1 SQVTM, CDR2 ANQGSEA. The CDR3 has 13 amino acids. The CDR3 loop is CSVGASGGNEQFF. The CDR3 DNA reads TGCAGCGTTGGTGCTAGCGGAGGCAATGAGCAGTTCTTC.

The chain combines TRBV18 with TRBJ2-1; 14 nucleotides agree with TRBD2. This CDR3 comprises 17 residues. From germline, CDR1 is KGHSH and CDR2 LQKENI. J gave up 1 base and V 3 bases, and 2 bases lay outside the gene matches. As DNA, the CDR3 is TGTGCCAGCTCACCCGGACTAGCGGGGGGATCCTACAATGAGCAGTTCTTC. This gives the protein CASSPGLAGGSYNEQFF.

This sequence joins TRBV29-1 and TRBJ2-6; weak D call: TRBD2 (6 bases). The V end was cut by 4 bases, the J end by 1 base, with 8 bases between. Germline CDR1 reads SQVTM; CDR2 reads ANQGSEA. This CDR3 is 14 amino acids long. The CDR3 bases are TGCAGCGTTGGGGGGGAATCTGGGGCCAACGTCCTGACTTTC. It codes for CSVGGESGANVLTF.

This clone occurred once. The DNA of the CDR3 is TGTGCCAGCAGCTTAGAGGGCTTATTTAGCGGGGGGGCGTCAGATACGCAGTATTTT. Protein sequence: CASSLEGLFSGGASDTQYF. The chain employs TRBV13 and TRBJ2-3; 11 nucleotides align to TRBD2. The CDR3 length is 19 residues. Germline trimming cut 1 base from V and 4 bases from J; bases unmatched to any gene: 13. Germline V gene lookup returns CDR1 PRHDT and CDR2 FYEKMQ (reference sequence).

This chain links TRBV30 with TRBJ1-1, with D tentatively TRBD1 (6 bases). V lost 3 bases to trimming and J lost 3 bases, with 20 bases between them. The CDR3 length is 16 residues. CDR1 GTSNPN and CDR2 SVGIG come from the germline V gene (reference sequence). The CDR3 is CAWSAGAGARYTEAFF. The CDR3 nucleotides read TGTGCCTGGAGCGCGGGGGCAGGGGCGCGGTACACTGAAGCTTTCTTT. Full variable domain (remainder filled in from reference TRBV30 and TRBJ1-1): SQTIHQWPATLVQPVGSPLSLECTVEGTSNPNLYWYRQAAGRGLQLLFYSVGIGQISSEVPQNLSASRPQDRQFILSSKKLLLSDSGFYLCAWSAGAGARYTEAFFGQGTRLTVV.